The 15 T cell receptor beta chains presented below share a single source sample, sequenced in a study of cytomegalovirus exposure and HLA in healthy donors. The PCR contained 60 Vbeta and 13 Jbeta primers. Assay used: immunoSEQ multiplex PCR; TCRdb lists only in-frame clones, some missing. The sample holds more than 150,000 clones; around 83% are singletons and the top ten take approximately 0.8%. Sequenced material: PBMCs. Receptors originate from a woman between 18 and 30 years old in good health and CMV-seronegative.

The V gene is TRBV2, the J gene TRBJ2-6, with a possible D match to TRBD1 (6 bases). CDR3 length equals 16 residues. In germline, CDR1 is SNHLY, CDR2 FYNNEI. The V end was cut by 11 bases, the J end by 2 bases, with 19 bases between. The chain's CDR3 is CAPGQGKVTGANVLTF. The CDR3 DNA reads as TGTGCCCCCGGGCAGGGGAAGGTGACTGGGGCCAACGTCCTGACTTTC.

The rearrangement uses TRBV5-5 and TRBJ2-6; D perhaps matches TRBD2 (5 bases). The CDR3 extends over 19 amino acids. Germline loops: CDR1 SGHKS, CDR2 YYEKEE (reference sequence). The V end was cut by 4 bases, the J end by 2 bases, with 22 bases between. CDR3 sequence: CASSLLPGGGIAGANVLTF. Here the CDR3 DNA reads TGTGCCAGCAGCCTTTTACCAGGAGGAGGTATAGCTGGGGCCAACGTCCTGACTTTC. Supplemented by reference TRBV5-5 and TRBJ2-6, the full variable domain reads DAGVTQSPTHLIKTRGQQVTLRCSPISGHKSVSWYQQVLGQGPQFIFQYYEKEERGRGNFPDRFSARQFPNYSSELNVNALLLGDSALYLCASSLLPGGGIAGANVLTFGAGSRLTVL.

This sequence joins TRBV7-8 and TRBJ2-5; D uncertain. The DNA end is more similar to TRBJ2-7, so the J call may be wrong. This CDR3 has 14 residues. Germline loops: CDR1 SGHVS, CDR2 FQNEAQ. The CDR3 DNA reads as TGTGCCAGCAGCAACCTGGCGGATACCTACGAGCAGTACTTC. This codes for CASSNLADTYEQYF.

The table lists this clone with a count of one. This sequence joins TRBV5-6 and TRBJ1-1; D uncertain. Germline CDR1 and CDR2: SGHDT and YYEEEE. V lost 0 bases and J lost 1, with 16 bases in between. The CDR3 has 17 amino acids. The CDR3 is CASSLDLNTLSNTEAFF. The CDR3 DNA follows: TGTGCCAGCAGCTTGGACCTGAATACTCTTTCGAACACTGAAGCTTTCTTT.

The V gene is TRBV4-2, the J gene TRBJ1-5, with unresolved D. Germline V lookup: CDR1 LGHNA, CDR2 YNFKEQ. The CDR3 totals 13 residues. The V and J ends lost 0 bases and 6 bases respectively, with 6 bases between them. The CDR3 loop reads CASSQDAGQPQHF. The CDR3 DNA sequence: TGTGCCAGCAGCCAAGATGCAGGTCAGCCCCAGCATTTT.

The chain couples TRBV28 to TRBJ1-2; tentative D call: TRBD1 (6 bases). V was cut by 5 bases and J by 8 bases, with 15 bases left in between. Germline V gene data show CDR1 as MDHEN and CDR2 as SYDVKM. This CDR3 contains 13 residues. The CDR3 sequence: CASSLSTGQGYTF. CDR3 sequence (DNA): TGTGCCAGCAGTCTATCAACAGGGCAGGGCTACACCTTC.

The V and J genes are TRBV5-1 and TRBJ2-2, with a possible D match to TRBD2 (6 bases). V dropped 9 bases and J dropped 1 base, with 10 bases sitting between them. Germline CDR1 reads SGHRS; CDR2 reads YFSETQ. CDR3 length: 13 residues. The CDR3 sequence is CATLEGNTGELFF. The CDR3 DNA is TGCGCCACTCTGGAGGGGAACACCGGGGAGCTGTTTTTT. Using reference TRBV5-1 and TRBJ2-2 for the parts outside the CDR3, the full variable domain is KAGVTQTPRYLIKTRGQQVTLSCSPISGHRSVSWYQQTPGQGLQFLFEYFSETQRNKGNFPGRFSGRQFSNSRSEMNVSTLELGDSALYLCATLEGNTGELFFGEGSRLTVL.

The rearrangement links TRBV9 to TRBJ2-5, with 11 positions matching TRBD2. Germline CDR1 is SGDLS and CDR2 is YYNGEE. The CDR3 consists of 15 residues. The J segment lost 5 bases and the V segment lost 4 bases, leaving 7 bases of the junction unmatched. In DNA, the CDR3 is TGTGCCAGCAGCCCGACTAGCGGGATAGGGGAGACCCAGTACTTC. It codes for CASSPTSGIGETQYF.

V gene TRBV28 combines with J gene TRBJ2-7; the match to TRBD2 covers 7 bases. V shed 10 bases and J 0 bases; nucleotides not matched to a gene: 6. Germline V gives CDR1 MDHEN, CDR2 SYDVKM. CDR3 length equals 13 residues. The CDR3 nucleotides read TGTGCCAATTCCGGGACTAACTCCTACGAGCAGTACTTC. It specifies CANSGTNSYEQYF.

The J gene is TRBJ2-5, the V gene TRBV7-9; D might be TRBD2 (6 bases). Trimming shortened V by 6 bases and J by 2 bases, and 16 bases separated the two germline ends. Germline V lookup: CDR1 SEHNR, CDR2 FQNEAQ (reference sequence). This CDR3 is 15 amino acids long. Here the CDR3 reads CASSLKETRQETQYF. The CDR3 DNA reads as TGTGCCAGCAGTTTAAAAGAGACTAGGCAAGAGACCCAGTACTTC.

The chain combines TRBV18 with TRBJ1-3; D perhaps matches TRBD1 (5 bases). The CDR3 is 16 residues long. Looked up from germline, CDR1 is KGHSH and CDR2 is LQKENI. Trimming stripped 0 bases from V and 0 bases from J, with 9 bases between. The chain's CDR3 is CASSPPWTRSGNTIYF. The CDR3 region has the DNA TGTGCCAGCTCACCACCTTGGACACGCTCTGGAAACACCATATATTTT.

The gene calls are TRBV5-1 and TRBJ2-1; TRBD2 matches 7 bases. With 0 bases clipped from V and 4 bases from J, the junction kept 10 bases outside the gene matches. The CDR3 consists of 17 residues. Germline values: CDR1 SGHRS, CDR2 YFSETQ. CDR3 DNA sequence: TGCGCCAGCAGCTTGGAGAACCGGGACTACTTATACAATGAGCAGTTCTTC. Translating it yields CASSLENRDYLYNEQFF. Filled out from reference TRBV5-1 and TRBJ2-1, the complete variable domain reads KAGVTQTPRYLIKTRGQQVTLSCSPISGHRSVSWYQQTPGQGLQFLFEYFSETQRNKGNFPGRFSGRQFSNSRSEMNVSTLELGDSALYLCASSLENRDYLYNEQFFGPGTRLTVL.

V usage is TRBV11-2 and J usage is TRBJ2-2, with D maybe TRBD1 (5 bases). Deletions cut 1 base from V and 0 bases from J, with 9 bases between. Germline CDR1 is SGHAT and CDR2 is FQNNGV. The length of the CDR3 is 16 residues. The chain's CDR3 is CASSLGGLSNTGELFF. The CDR3 region has the DNA TGTGCCAGCAGCTTAGGGGGCTTGTCGAACACCGGGGAGCTGTTTTTT.

This clone was picked up a small number of times. This rearrangement joins TRBV7-6 to TRBJ2-5; D is unclear. The CDR3 loop spans 13 amino acids. Germline CDR1 and CDR2: SGHVS and FNYEAQ. V was shortened by 2 bases and J by 5 bases, with 9 bases between the two germline ends. The CDR3 DNA sequence: TGTGCCAGCAGCTTAAACAGATGGGAGACCCAGTACTTC. This sequence encodes CASSLNRWETQYF.

This chain connects TRBV10-3 to TRBJ2-3, with 9 positions matching TRBD2. This CDR3 has 16 residues. V lost 6 bases and J lost 1; bases outside the gene matches: 8. Germline V lookup: CDR1 ENHRY, CDR2 SYGVKD. The CDR3 DNA reads as TGTGCCATCAGGGCAGGAGCGGGAGGCGGCACAGATACGCAGTATTTT. Protein sequence: CAIRAGAGGGTDTQYF.